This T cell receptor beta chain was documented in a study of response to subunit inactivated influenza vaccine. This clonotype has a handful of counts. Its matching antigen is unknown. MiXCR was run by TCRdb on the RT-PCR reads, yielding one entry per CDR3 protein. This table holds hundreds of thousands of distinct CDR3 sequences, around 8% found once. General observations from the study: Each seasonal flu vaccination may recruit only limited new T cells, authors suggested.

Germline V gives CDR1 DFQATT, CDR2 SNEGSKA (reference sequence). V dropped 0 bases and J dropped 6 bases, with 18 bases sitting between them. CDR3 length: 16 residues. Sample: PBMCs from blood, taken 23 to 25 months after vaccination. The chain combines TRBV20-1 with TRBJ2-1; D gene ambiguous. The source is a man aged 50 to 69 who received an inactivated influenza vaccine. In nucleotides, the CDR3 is TGCAGTGCTAGAGATCGAGGCTCTTTCCGATTCAATGAGCAGTTCTTC. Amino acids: CSARDRGSFRFNEQFF.